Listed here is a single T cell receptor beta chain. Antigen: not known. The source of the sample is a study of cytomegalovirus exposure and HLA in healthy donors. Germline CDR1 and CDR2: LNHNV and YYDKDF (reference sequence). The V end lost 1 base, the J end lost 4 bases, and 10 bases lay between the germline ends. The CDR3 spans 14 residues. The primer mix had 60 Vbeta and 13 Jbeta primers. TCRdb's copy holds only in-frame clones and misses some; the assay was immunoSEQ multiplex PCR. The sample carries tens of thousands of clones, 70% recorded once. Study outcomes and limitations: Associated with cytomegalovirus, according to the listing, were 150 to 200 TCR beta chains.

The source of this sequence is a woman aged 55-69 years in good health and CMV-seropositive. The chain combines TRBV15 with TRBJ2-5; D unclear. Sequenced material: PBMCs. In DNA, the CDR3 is TGTGCCACCAGCAGAGGCGGCAGCTCAGAGACCCAGTACTTC. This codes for CATSRGGSSETQYF.